The T cell receptor (beta chain) under discussion was sequenced for a study of T cell responses to AZD1222 COVID-19 vaccine. The wider study: Second-dose schedules of about 4 or about 12 weeks were combined. Whole-study findings and limits: Reportedly, close to half of spike-specific TCRs are directed against unmutated variant regions. Only a handful of individuals given AZD1222 were seropositive at baseline.

For this clone: Its antigen is unidentified.

CDR3 length: 11 residues. Trimming took 3 bases from V and 7 from J, leaving 1 base between them. Germline V lookup: CDR1 SEHNR, CDR2 FQNEAQ (reference sequence). Data came from immunoSEQ multiplex PCR; TCRdb stores just in-frame clones and leaves some out. In the table there are over 130,000 clones, about 88% of which are singletons. This sequence joins TRBV7-9 and TRBJ1-6; D call uncertain. This clonotype was sampled from an adult in good health. The source material was peripheral blood, sampled on day 0 of AZD1222 vaccination. This CDR3 is CASSFNSPLHF. The CDR3 nucleotides are TGTGCCAGCAGCTTCAATTCACCCCTCCACTTT.